This T cell receptor beta chain was sequenced during a study of CD8+CD57+ T cells in acquired aplastic anemia. For the study at large: Mean yield of DNA from sorted CD4+ and CD8+ cells was 3 to 3.5 ug.

The authors sequenced patients whose flow cytometry had shown CD8+CD57+ cell expansion. Profiles of TCR beta VDJ and CDR3 were generated from a genomic DNA template. MiXCR was run by TCRdb on the reads, yielding one entry per CDR3 protein. Of approximately 250,000 distinct CDR3 sequences in the sample, approximately 79% were seen once. This CDR3 is 18 amino acids long. CDR1 is WNHNN and CDR2 is SYGVQD in the germline V gene (reference sequence). Trimming cost V 8 bases and J 0 bases; bases outside gene matches: 15. Sample: sorted CD4+, CD8+, or CD8+CD57+ T cells (not recorded which) from PBMCs. This TCR came from a human donor with aplastic anemia. The chain couples TRBV10-1 to TRBJ2-3; 9 bases line up with TRBD2. The CDR3 reads CASRTSVSGGSSTDTQYF. CDR3 sequence (DNA): TGCGCCAGCCGGACATCCGTTAGCGGGGGATCAAGCACAGATACGCAGTATTTT.